The 21 T cell receptor beta chains presented below share a single source sample, sequenced in a study of T cell changes during pregnancy in multiple sclerosis. Produced via immunoSEQ multiplex PCR; TCRdb's table is partial and in-frame only. The sample holds 65,000 to 90,000 clones; roughly 92% are singletons and the top ten take 1.5% to 2.5%. The specimen was peripheral blood, collected in the second trimester of pregnancy. The receptors stem from a female donor with multiple sclerosis, enrolled in a pregnancy study.

The chain uses TRBV7-9 and TRBJ1-3; the match to TRBD1 covers 8 bases. J was trimmed by 4 bases and V by 5 bases; bases with no gene match: 4. There are 14 residues in the CDR3. Germline values: CDR1 SEHNR, CDR2 FQNEAQ (reference sequence). The CDR3 loop is CASSRTGTGNTIYF. CDR3 nucleotide sequence: TGTGCCAGCAGCCGGACAGGGACCGGAAACACCATATATTTT.

The rearrangement links TRBV7-2 to TRBJ1-5; no reliable D call. V was clipped by 4 bases and J by 6 bases, with 10 bases between them. Looked up from germline, CDR1 is SGHTA and CDR2 is FQGNSA. The CDR3 runs to 13 residues. CDR3 loop: CASSSLPGQPQHF. The CDR3 nucleotides read TGTGCCAGCAGCTCGCTGCCGGGTCAGCCCCAGCATTTT.

The chain has TRBV6-6 and TRBJ2-1; 8 bases are shared with TRBD2. The V gene's germline CDR1 is MNHNY and CDR2 SVGAGI (reference sequence). After removal of 3 bases from V and 8 bases from J, the junction contained 9 bases not matched to a gene. The CDR3 is 15 amino acids. The CDR3 is CASSYGAGAVDEQFF. CDR3 sequence (DNA): TGTGCCAGCAGTTATGGAGCGGGGGCTGTGGATGAGCAGTTCTTC.

The chain employs TRBV29-1 and TRBJ1-3; unclear D gene. V lost 6 bases and J 0 bases, leaving 6 bases between the germline ends. The CDR3 sequence is 12 residues long. From germline, CDR1 is SQVTM and CDR2 ANQGSEA. The CDR3 DNA follows: TGCAGCGTGCGGGACTCTGGAAACACCATATATTTT. Translation gives CSVRDSGNTIYF.

This clone appeared a single time. The CDR3 coding sequence is TGTGCCAGCAGACCCACACCACAGGGGAACACTGAAGCTTTCTTT. It encodes CASRPTPQGNTEAFF. The chain carries TRBV25-1 and TRBJ1-1, with D perhaps matching TRBD1 (6 bases). This CDR3 has 15 amino acids. V lost 6 bases to trimming and J lost 1 base, with 15 bases between them. Per germline, CDR1 MGHDK and CDR2 SYGVNS. The full variable domain, completed using reference TRBV25-1 and TRBJ1-1, is EADIYQTPRYLVIGTGKKITLECSQTMGHDKMYWYQQDPGMELHLIHYSYGVNSTEKGDLSSESTVSRIRTEHFPLTLESARPSHTSQYLCASRPTPQGNTEAFFGQGTRLTVV.

CDR3 region: CASSVGGQVPYEQYF. The CDR3 DNA sequence: TGTGCCAGCAGCGTAGGGGGACAGGTCCCCTACGAGCAGTACTTC. The chain joins TRBV9 to TRBJ2-7; 8 bases are shared with TRBD1. CDR1 and CDR2 (germline): SGDLS, YYNGEE. The junction had 4 bases not matched to a gene; V was cut back by 0 bases and J by 2 bases. This CDR3 spans 15 amino acids. The full variable domain, with the rest looked up from reference TRBV9 and TRBJ2-7, is DSGVTQTPKHLITATGQRVTLRCSPRSGDLSVYWYQQSLDQGLQFLIQYYNGEERAKGNILERFSAQQFPDLHSELNLSSLELGDSALYFCASSVGGQVPYEQYFGPGTRLTVT.

The chain uses TRBV5-6 and TRBJ2-7; unclear D gene. Germline V gene lookup returns CDR1 SGHDT and CDR2 YYEEEE. V was pared by 3 bases and J by 3 bases, with 4 bases between. The CDR3 is 11 residues long. For the CDR3, the DNA is TGTGCCAGCAGCTCCGTCTACGAGCAGTACTTC. Protein sequence: CASSSVYEQYF.

The V and J genes are TRBV6-6 and TRBJ2-4; maybe TRBD2 (5 bases). The germline CDR1 and CDR2 sequences are MNHNY and SVGAGI (reference sequence). There are 15 residues in the CDR3. The ends were cut back, 0 bases at V and 0 bases at J, with 6 bases in the middle. This chain's CDR3 is CASSYSRVAKNIQYF. As DNA, the CDR3 is TGTGCCAGCAGTTACTCGAGGGTAGCCAAAAACATTCAGTACTTC.

The chain employs TRBV7-6 and TRBJ2-3, with D perhaps TRBD1 (6 bases). The CDR3 is made up of 15 amino acids. CDR1 SGHVS and CDR2 FNYEAQ come from the germline V gene. Trimming shortened V by 5 bases and J by 6 bases, and 18 bases separated the two germline ends. The CDR3 loop reads CASSPYRSGVDTQYF. The CDR3 DNA sequence: TGTGCCAGCAGCCCATACCGCTCAGGGGTGGATACGCAGTATTTT.

V and J are TRBV7-9 and TRBJ2-7, with 8 bases aligning to TRBD1. The CDR3 spans 16 residues. With V trimmed by 5 bases and J by 2 bases, 11 bases remained unmatched. Germline V CDR1 and CDR2: SEHNR, FQNEAQ (reference sequence). As DNA, the CDR3 is TGTGCCAGCAGCGCATCAGGGGGCCCTATACCCTACGAGCAGTACTTC. Translation gives CASSASGGPIPYEQYF.

This clone was observed a handful of times. V usage is TRBV7-9 and J usage is TRBJ1-2, with D possibly being TRBD1 (5 bases). Per the germline V gene, CDR1 is SEHNR and CDR2 is FQNEAQ (reference sequence). The CDR3 runs 13 residues. Trimming cost V 5 bases and J 3 bases, with 10 bases left between them. DNA for the CDR3: TGTGCCAGCAGCCCTGACAGATACTATGGCTACACCTTC. This encodes CASSPDRYYGYTF.

The chain is built from TRBV14 and TRBJ1-3; D is uncertain. The V and J ends lost 3 bases and 0 bases respectively, with 12 bases between them. This CDR3 spans 16 amino acids. The V gene's germline CDR1 is SGHDN and CDR2 FVKESK. This CDR3 reads CASSQRIKYSGNTIYF. The DNA of the CDR3 is TGTGCCAGCAGCCAGAGAATTAAGTACTCTGGAAACACCATATATTTT.

The rearrangement joins TRBV9 to TRBJ1-1, with a possible D match to TRBD1 (5 bases). The CDR3 runs 15 residues. Germline loops: CDR1 SGDLS, CDR2 YYNGEE. V was clipped by 3 bases and J by 3 bases, with 15 bases between them. For the CDR3, the DNA is TGTGCCAGCAGCGGATCACAGGTAGGGTACACTGAAGCTTTCTTT. Its protein is CASSGSQVGYTEAFF.

The rearrangement links TRBV6-1 to TRBJ2-5; D perhaps matches TRBD2 (5 bases). V lost 4 bases to trimming and J lost 5 bases, with 8 bases between them. The CDR3 totals 12 residues. In germline, CDR1 is MNHNS, CDR2 SASEGT. CDR3: CASSATGETQYF. The CDR3 bases are TGTGCCAGCAGTGCGACGGGGGAGACCCAGTACTTC.

The rearrangement uses TRBV2 and TRBJ2-3; no reliable D call. This CDR3 region has 14 residues. The ends were cut back, 1 base at V and 2 bases at J, with 7 bases in the middle. Germline V gene data show CDR1 as SNHLY and CDR2 as FYNNEI. CDR3: CASSEGSLTDTQYF. CDR3 nucleotide sequence: TGTGCCAGCAGTGAAGGTTCCCTCACAGATACGCAGTATTTT.

CDR3 in amino acids: CASSSTSRLLSSYEQYF. The CDR3 region has the DNA TGTGCCAGCAGCTCGACTTCACGACTCTTGAGCTCCTACGAGCAGTACTTC. This chain connects TRBV5-6 to TRBJ2-7; D remains ambiguous. Trimming cost V 3 bases and J 0 bases, with 19 bases left between them. CDR1 is SGHDT, CDR2 YYEEEE, per germline. The CDR3 runs to 17 residues.

This chain links TRBV13 with TRBJ1-2; tentatively, D is TRBD1 (5 bases). This CDR3 is 15 amino acids long. Trimming stripped 0 bases from V and 3 bases from J, with 11 bases between. CDR1 and CDR2 from the germline V gene are PRHDT and FYEKMQ (reference sequence). The CDR3 protein is CASSLGGPADYGYTF. The CDR3 DNA follows: TGTGCCAGCAGCTTAGGGGGGCCAGCAGACTATGGCTACACCTTC.

The J gene is TRBJ2-1, the V gene TRBV14; tentatively, D is TRBD2 (6 bases). Germline V CDR1 and CDR2: SGHDN, FVKESK. The ends were cut back, 3 bases at V and 3 bases at J, with 15 bases in the middle. This CDR3 contains 16 residues. The CDR3 sequence: CASSQAGSFSYNEQFF. As DNA, the CDR3 is TGTGCCAGCAGCCAGGCCGGGAGTTTTAGCTACAATGAGCAGTTCTTC.

The J gene is TRBJ2-3, the V gene TRBV27; TRBD2 matches at 12 bases. Germline V gene data show CDR1 as MNHEY and CDR2 as SMNVEV (reference sequence). The length of the CDR3 is 17 residues. J was trimmed by 6 bases and V by 5 bases; bases with no gene match: 12. The CDR3 loop is CASSPSTSGSFLDTQYF. The CDR3 DNA reads TGTGCCAGCAGTCCGTCGACTAGCGGGAGTTTTTTGGATACGCAGTATTTT.

This chain links TRBV7-8 with TRBJ2-1; 8 bases fit TRBD2. The CDR3 is 16 residues long. Losses at the gene ends were 3 bases for V and 5 bases for J; bases not matched to a gene: 9. Looked up from germline, CDR1 is SGHVS and CDR2 is FQNEAQ. The CDR3 spells CASSLEIGLANNEQFF. DNA for the CDR3: TGTGCCAGCAGCTTGGAAATAGGACTAGCTAACAATGAGCAGTTCTTC.

The chain links TRBV13 to TRBJ2-1, with a tentative D call TRBD2 (5 bases). The V end was cut by 6 bases, the J end by 7 bases, with 7 bases between. Germline CDR1 PRHDT, CDR2 FYEKMQ (reference sequence). The CDR3 runs to 11 residues. CDR3 sequence: CASSRGNEQFF. The CDR3 bases are TGTGCCAGCAGTCGGGGAAATGAGCAGTTCTTC. Variable domain in full (rest from reference TRBV13 and TRBJ2-1): AAGVIQSPRHLIKEKRETATLKCYPIPRHDTVYWYQQGPGQDPQFLISFYEKMQSDKGSIPDRFSAQQFSDYHSELNMSSLELGDSALYFCASSRGNEQFFGPGTRLTVL.